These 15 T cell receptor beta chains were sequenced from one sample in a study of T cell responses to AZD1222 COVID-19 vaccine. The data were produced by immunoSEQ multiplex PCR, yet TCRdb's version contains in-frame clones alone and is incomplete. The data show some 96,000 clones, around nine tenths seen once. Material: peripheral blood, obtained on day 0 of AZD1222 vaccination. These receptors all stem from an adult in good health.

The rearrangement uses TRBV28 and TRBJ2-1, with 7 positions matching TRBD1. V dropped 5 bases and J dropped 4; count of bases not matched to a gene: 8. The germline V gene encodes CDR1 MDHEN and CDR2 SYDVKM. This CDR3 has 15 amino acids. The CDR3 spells CASSPRGLVYNEQFF. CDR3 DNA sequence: TGTGCCAGCAGTCCCAGGGGGTTGGTTTACAATGAGCAGTTCTTC.

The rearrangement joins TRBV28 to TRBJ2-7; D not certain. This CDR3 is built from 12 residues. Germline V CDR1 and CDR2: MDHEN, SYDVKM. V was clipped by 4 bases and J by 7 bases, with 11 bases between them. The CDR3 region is CASSSRSGEQYF. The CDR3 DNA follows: TGTGCCAGCAGTTCCCGTTCGGGTGAGCAGTACTTC. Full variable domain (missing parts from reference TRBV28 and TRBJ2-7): DVKVTQSSRYLVKRTGEKVFLECVQDMDHENMFWYRQDPGLGLRLIYFSYDVKMKEKGDIPEGYSVSREKKERFSLILESASTNQTSMYLCASSSRSGEQYFGPGTRLTVT.

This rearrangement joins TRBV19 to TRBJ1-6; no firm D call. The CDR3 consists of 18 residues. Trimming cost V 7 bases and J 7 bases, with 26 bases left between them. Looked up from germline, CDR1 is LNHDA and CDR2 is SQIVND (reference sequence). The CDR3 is CASTGRPGLSPSNSPLHF. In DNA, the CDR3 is TGTGCCAGTACCGGAAGGCCGGGCCTTTCTCCCTCGAATTCACCCCTCCACTTT.

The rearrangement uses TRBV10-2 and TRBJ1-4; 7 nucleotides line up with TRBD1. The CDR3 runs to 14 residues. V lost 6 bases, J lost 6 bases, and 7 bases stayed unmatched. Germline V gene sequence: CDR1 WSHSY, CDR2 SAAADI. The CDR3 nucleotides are TGCGCCAGCAGGATGGACAGGAGGGATGAAAAACTGTTTTTT. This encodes CASRMDRRDEKLFF.

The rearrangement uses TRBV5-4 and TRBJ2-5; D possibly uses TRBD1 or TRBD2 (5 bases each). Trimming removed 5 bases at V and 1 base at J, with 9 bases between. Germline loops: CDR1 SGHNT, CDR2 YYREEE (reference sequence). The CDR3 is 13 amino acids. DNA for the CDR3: TGTGCCAGCAGAATTGGGGGCCAAGAGACCCAGTACTTC. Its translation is CASRIGGQETQYF.

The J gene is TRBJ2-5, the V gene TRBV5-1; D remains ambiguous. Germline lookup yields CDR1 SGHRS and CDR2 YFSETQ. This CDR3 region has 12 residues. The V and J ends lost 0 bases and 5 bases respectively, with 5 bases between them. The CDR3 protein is CASSLVEETQYF. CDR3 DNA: TGCGCCAGCAGCTTGGTCGAGGAGACCCAGTACTTC.

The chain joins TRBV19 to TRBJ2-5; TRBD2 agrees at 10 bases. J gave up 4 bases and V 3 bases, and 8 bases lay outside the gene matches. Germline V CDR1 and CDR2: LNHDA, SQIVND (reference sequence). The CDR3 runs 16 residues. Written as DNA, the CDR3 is TGTGCCAGTAGTATCACGGTAGCGGGAGGTTTAGAGACCCAGTACTTC. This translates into CASSITVAGGLETQYF.

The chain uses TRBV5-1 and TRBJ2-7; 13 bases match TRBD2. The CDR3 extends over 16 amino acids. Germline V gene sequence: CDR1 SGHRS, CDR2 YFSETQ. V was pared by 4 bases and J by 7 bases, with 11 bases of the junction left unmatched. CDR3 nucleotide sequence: TGCGCCAGCAGCATCGGACTAGCGGGAGTGTTTCAGGAGCAGTACTTC. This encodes CASSIGLAGVFQEQYF. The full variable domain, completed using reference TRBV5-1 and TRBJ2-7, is KAGVTQTPRYLIKTRGQQVTLSCSPISGHRSVSWYQQTPGQGLQFLFEYFSETQRNKGNFPGRFSGRQFSNSRSEMNVSTLELGDSALYLCASSIGLAGVFQEQYFGPGTRLTVT.

The DNA for the CDR3 is TGCGCCAGCAGCCAAGTACAGTATAGCAATCAGCCCCAGCATTTT. This codes for CASSQVQYSNQPQHF. The chain couples TRBV4-1 to TRBJ1-5, with D hard to call. Per the germline V gene, CDR1 is MGHRA and CDR2 is YSYEKL. The CDR3 is made up of 15 amino acids. V lost 1 base and J 0 bases, leaving 7 bases between the germline ends.

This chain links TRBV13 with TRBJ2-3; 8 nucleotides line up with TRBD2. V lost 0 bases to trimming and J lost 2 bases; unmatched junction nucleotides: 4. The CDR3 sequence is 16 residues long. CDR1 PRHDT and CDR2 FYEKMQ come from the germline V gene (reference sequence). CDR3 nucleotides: TGTGCCAGCAGCTTAGGCACTAGCGGCTTCACAGATACGCAGTATTTT. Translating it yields CASSLGTSGFTDTQYF. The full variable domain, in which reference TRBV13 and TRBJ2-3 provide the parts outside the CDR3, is AAGVIQSPRHLIKEKRETATLKCYPIPRHDTVYWYQQGPGQDPQFLISFYEKMQSDKGSIPDRFSAQQFSDYHSELNMSSLELGDSALYFCASSLGTSGFTDTQYFGPGTRLTVL.

The CDR3 loop reads CASRASLAIHEQYF. In nucleotides, the CDR3 is TGTGCCAGCAGAGCTTCCCTAGCAATCCACGAGCAGTACTTC. The rearrangement joins TRBV28 to TRBJ2-7; a possible D gene is TRBD2 (5 bases). Germline V gene data show CDR1 as MDHEN and CDR2 as SYDVKM. The CDR3 runs to 14 residues. The V end was cut by 6 bases, the J end by 5 bases, with 17 bases between.

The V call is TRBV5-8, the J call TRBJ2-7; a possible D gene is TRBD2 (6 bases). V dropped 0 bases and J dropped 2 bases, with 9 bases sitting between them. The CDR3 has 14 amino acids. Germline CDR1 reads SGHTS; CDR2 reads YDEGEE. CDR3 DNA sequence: TGTGCCAGCAGCTTGGCGGCGGGGACCTACGAGCAGTACTTC. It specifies CASSLAAGTYEQYF. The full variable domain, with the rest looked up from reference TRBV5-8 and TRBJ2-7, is EAGVTQSPTHLIKTRGQQATLRCSPISGHTSVYWYQQALGLGLQFLLWYDEGEERNRGNFPPRFSGRQFPNYSSELNVNALELEDSALYLCASSLAAGTYEQYFGPGTRLTVT.

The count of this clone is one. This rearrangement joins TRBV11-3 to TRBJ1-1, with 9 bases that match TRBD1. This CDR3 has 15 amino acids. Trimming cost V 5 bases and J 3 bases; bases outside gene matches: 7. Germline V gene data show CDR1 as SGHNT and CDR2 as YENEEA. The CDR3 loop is CASSPSGQGDTEAFF. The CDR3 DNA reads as TGTGCCAGCAGCCCCTCGGGACAGGGTGACACTGAAGCTTTCTTT.

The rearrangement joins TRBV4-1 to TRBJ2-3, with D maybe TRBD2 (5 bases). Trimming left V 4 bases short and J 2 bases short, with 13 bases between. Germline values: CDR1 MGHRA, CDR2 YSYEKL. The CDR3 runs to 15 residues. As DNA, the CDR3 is TGCGCCAGCAGCCTTCGAGGACTCAACACAGATACGCAGTATTTT. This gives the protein CASSLRGLNTDTQYF.

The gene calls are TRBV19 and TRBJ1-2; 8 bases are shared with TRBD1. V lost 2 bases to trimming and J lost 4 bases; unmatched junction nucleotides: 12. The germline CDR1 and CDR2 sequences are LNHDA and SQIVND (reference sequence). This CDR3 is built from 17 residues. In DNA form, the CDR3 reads TGTGCCAGTAGTATACCCCAGGACAGGGTCGGATCCTATGGCTACACCTTC. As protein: CASSIPQDRVGSYGYTF.